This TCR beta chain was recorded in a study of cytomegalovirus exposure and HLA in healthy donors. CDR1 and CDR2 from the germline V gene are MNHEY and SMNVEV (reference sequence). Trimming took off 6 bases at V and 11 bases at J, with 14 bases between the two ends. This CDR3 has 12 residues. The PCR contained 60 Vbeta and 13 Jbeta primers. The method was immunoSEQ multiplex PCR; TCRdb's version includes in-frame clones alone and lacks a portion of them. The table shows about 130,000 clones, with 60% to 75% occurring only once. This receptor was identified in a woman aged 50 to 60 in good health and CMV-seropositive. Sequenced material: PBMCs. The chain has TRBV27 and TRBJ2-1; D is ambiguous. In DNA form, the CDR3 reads TGTGCCAGCAGGATGACTGAAGAACAGCAGTTCTTC. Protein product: CASRMTEEQQFF.